The 10 T cell receptor beta chains listed next were all sequenced from one sample in a study of blood T cell repertoires in COVID-19. Method: immunoSEQ multiplex PCR; TCRdb's copy keeps in-frame clones and lacks some. The table includes 65,000 to 90,000 clones, around 89% detected once. Material: peripheral blood. The receptors here all came from a man aged 50-59 years with acute or convalescent COVID-19.

V is TRBV28 and J is TRBJ2-7; 8 bases fit TRBD1. Germline V gives CDR1 MDHEN, CDR2 SYDVKM. CDR3 length equals 14 residues. Unmatched junction bases numbered 10, after V lost 5 bases and J lost 7 bases. CDR3 loop: CASSTGTGGWEQYV. CDR3 DNA: TGTGCCAGCAGTACCGGGACAGGCGGGTGGGAGCAGTACGTC.

This clone was observed a single time. The rearrangement uses TRBV19 and TRBJ1-2; D not resolved. The CDR3 runs 15 residues. Trimming left V 1 base short and J 4 bases short, with 13 bases between. The germline gives CDR1 LNHDA, CDR2 SQIVND (reference sequence). The CDR3, as DNA: TGTGCCAGTAGTATAGGGGTGATAAGAGGCTATGGCTACACCTTC. Translated, it gives CASSIGVIRGYGYTF.

The rearrangement links TRBV10-3 to TRBJ1-1, with 7 bases matching TRBD1. From germline, CDR1 is ENHRY and CDR2 SYGVKD. The J segment lost 0 bases and the V segment lost 6 bases, leaving 4 bases of the junction unmatched. This CDR3 contains 14 residues. The CDR3 protein is CAIRSGQLNTEAFF. In DNA, the CDR3 is TGTGCCATCAGGTCGGGACAGTTGAACACTGAAGCTTTCTTT.

This clone was seen a single time. This chain links TRBV4-2 with TRBJ1-4; D is possibly TRBD1 (5 bases). CDR1 is LGHNA and CDR2 is YNFKEQ in the germline V gene. Trimming cost V 4 bases and J 8 bases, with 17 bases left between them. CDR3 size: 15 residues. As DNA, the CDR3 is TGTGCCAGCAGCCCCCCCGGCAGGGCGGGGGAAAAACTGTTTTTT. This sequence encodes CASSPPGRAGEKLFF.

The rearrangement links TRBV3-1 (or the pseudogene TRBV3-2) to TRBJ1-5, with D possibly TRBD1 on 6 matching bases. The CDR3 is 15 residues long. V was cut by 1 base and J by 6 bases, with 13 bases left in between. Germline-derived CDR1 and CDR2 are LGHDT and YNNKEL (reference sequence). Written as DNA, the CDR3 is TGTGCCAGCAGCCAAGTGCAGGGGCTGGGTCAGCCCCAGCATTTT. Translating gives CASSQVQGLGQPQHF.

The chain carries TRBV6-1 and TRBJ2-1; 11 bases map to TRBD1. In germline, CDR1 is MNHNS, CDR2 SASEGT. The CDR3 runs to 15 residues. Trimming took 2 bases from V and 5 from J; bases not matched to a gene: 2. The CDR3: CASSERDRGDNEQFF. The CDR3, as DNA: TGTGCCAGCAGTGAACGGGACAGGGGGGACAATGAGCAGTTCTTC.

This chain joins TRBV19 and TRBJ2-6; no clear D gene. This CDR3 region has 17 residues. CDR1 is LNHDA, CDR2 SQIVND, per germline (reference sequence). V was pared by 1 base and J by 0 bases, with 10 bases between. This CDR3 is CASSIGQSHSGANVLTF. The CDR3 bases are TGTGCCAGTAGTATAGGGCAGTCCCACTCTGGGGCCAACGTCCTGACTTTC.

This clone is a singleton in its sample. The chain carries TRBV18 and TRBJ1-2; a weak D match, TRBD1 (5 bases). The CDR3 has 14 amino acids. Trimming took 3 bases from V and 6 from J, leaving 14 bases between them. The germline CDR1 and CDR2 sequences are KGHSH and LQKENI. The CDR3 reads CASSPTSGGNGYTF. The DNA for the CDR3 is TGTGCCAGCTCACCGACCTCGGGGGGGAATGGCTACACCTTC.

The chain recombines TRBV5-1 with TRBJ2-1, with 9 bases matching TRBD1. V shed 4 bases, J shed 6 bases, and the junction held 5 bases outside the gene matches. The CDR3 is made up of 14 amino acids. Germline values: CDR1 SGHRS, CDR2 YFSETQ. The CDR3 is CASSPGQGFNEQFF. CDR3 bases: TGCGCCAGCAGCCCGGGACAGGGCTTCAATGAGCAGTTCTTC.

The J gene is TRBJ1-1, the V gene TRBV6-5; the D is unclear. V shed 7 bases and J shed 1 base, with 10 bases lying between them. Germline lookup yields CDR1 MNHEY and CDR2 SVGAGI. This CDR3 has 13 amino acids. The CDR3 nucleotides read TGTGCCAGCATCCAACTCGAGAACACTGAAGCTTTCTTT. This translates into CASIQLENTEAFF.